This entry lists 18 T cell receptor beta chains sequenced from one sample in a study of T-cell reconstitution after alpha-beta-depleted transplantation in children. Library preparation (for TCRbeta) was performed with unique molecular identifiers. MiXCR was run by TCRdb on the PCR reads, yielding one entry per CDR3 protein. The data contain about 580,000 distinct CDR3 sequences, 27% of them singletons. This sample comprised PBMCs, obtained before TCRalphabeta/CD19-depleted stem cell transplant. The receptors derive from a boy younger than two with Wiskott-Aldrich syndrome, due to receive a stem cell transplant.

The CDR3 DNA follows: TGCAGTGCTAGTGGGACTTTAGGCTCTTACGAGCAGTACTTC. It yields the protein CSASGTLGSYEQYF. The chain joins TRBV20-1 to TRBJ2-7, with TRBD2 as a possible D gene (6 bases). The V gene's germline CDR1 is DFQATT and CDR2 SNEGSKA (reference sequence). Trimming took 3 bases from V and 4 from J, leaving 16 bases between them. There are 14 residues in the CDR3.

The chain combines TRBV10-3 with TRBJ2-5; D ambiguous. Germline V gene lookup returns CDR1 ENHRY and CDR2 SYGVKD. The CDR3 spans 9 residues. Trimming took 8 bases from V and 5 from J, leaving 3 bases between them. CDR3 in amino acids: CAIGETQYF. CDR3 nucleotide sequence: TGTGCCATCGGCGAGACCCAGTACTTC.

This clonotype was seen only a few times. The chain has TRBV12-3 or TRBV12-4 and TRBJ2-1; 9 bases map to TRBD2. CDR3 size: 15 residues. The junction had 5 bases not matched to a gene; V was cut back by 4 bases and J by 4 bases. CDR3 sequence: CASSSGLARYNEQFF. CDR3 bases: TGTGCCAGCAGTTCCGGACTAGCGAGATACAATGAGCAGTTCTTC.

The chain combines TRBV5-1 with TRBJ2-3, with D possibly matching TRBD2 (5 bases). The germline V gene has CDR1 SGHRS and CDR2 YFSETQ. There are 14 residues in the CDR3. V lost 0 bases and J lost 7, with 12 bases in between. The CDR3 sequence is CASSLGGDGYTQYF. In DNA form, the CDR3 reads TGCGCCAGCAGCTTGGGGGGAGACGGGTATACGCAGTATTTT.

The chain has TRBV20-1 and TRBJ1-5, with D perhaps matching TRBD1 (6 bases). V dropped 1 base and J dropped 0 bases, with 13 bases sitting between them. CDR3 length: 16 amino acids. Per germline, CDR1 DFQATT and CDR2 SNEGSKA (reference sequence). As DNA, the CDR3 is TGCAGTGCTAGAGGCACAGGGAGATATAGCAATCAGCCCCAGCATTTT. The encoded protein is CSARGTGRYSNQPQHF.

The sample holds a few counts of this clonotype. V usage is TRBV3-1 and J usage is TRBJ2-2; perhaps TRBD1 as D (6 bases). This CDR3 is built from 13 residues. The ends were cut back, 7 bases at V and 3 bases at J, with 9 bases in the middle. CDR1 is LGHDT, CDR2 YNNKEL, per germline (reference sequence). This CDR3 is CASNREDTGELFF. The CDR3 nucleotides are TGTGCCAGCAACAGGGAAGACACCGGGGAGCTGTTTTTT.

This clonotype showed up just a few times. The CDR3 loop is CASSSTGTVRGEQFF. Written as DNA, the CDR3 is TGCGCCAGCAGCTCCACAGGGACTGTAAGAGGTGAGCAGTTCTTC. The chain uses TRBV5-1 and TRBJ2-1; D tentatively fits TRBD1 or TRBD2 (6 bases each). The CDR3 has 15 residues. V lost 3 bases, J lost 9 bases, and 19 bases lay in between. CDR1 SGHRS and CDR2 YFSETQ come from the germline V gene.

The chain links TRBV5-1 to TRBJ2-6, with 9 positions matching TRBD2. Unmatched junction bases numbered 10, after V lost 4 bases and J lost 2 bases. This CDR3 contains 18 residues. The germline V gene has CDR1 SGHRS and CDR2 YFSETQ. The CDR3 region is CASSPRGSSGTGANVLTF. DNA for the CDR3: TGCGCCAGCAGCCCACGGGGGTCTAGCGGGACTGGGGCCAACGTCCTGACTTTC.

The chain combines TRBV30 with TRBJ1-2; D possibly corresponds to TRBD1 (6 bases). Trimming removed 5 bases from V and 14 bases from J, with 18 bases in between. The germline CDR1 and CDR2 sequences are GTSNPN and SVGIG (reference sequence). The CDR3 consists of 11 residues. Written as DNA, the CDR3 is TGTGCCTGGGGGGGAACAGGGCCCATGACCTTC. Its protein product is CAWGGTGPMTF.

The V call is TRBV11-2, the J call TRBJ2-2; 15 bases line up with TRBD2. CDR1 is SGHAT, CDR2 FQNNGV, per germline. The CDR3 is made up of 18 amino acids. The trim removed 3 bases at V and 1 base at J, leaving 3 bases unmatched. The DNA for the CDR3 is TGTGCCAGCAGCTTGGGGACTAGCGGGAGGCGGAACACCGGGGAGCTGTTTTTT. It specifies CASSLGTSGRRNTGELFF.

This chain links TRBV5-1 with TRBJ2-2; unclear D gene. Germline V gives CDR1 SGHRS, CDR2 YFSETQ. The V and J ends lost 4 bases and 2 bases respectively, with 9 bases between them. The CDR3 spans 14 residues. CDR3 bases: TGCGCCAGCAGCCGCGACTTCAACACCGGGGAGCTGTTTTTT. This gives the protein CASSRDFNTGELFF.

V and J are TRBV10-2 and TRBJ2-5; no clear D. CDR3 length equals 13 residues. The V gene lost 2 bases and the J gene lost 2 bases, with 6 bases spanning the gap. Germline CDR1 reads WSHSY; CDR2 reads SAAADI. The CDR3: CASSEGWQETQYF. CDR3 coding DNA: TGCGCCAGCAGTGAGGGCTGGCAAGAGACCCAGTACTTC.

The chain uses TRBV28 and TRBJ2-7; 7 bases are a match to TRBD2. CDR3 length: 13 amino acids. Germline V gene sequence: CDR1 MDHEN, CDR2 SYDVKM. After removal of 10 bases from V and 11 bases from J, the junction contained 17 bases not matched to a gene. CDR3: CATSPAGRSKEYF. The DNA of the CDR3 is TGTGCCACCAGCCCAGCGGGACGATCCAAGGAGTACTTC. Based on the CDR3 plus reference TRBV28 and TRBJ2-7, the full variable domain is DVKVTQSSRYLVKRTGEKVFLECVQDMDHENMFWYRQDPGLGLRLIYFSYDVKMKEKGDIPEGYSVSREKKERFSLILESASTNQTSMYLCATSPAGRSKEYFGPGTRLTVT.

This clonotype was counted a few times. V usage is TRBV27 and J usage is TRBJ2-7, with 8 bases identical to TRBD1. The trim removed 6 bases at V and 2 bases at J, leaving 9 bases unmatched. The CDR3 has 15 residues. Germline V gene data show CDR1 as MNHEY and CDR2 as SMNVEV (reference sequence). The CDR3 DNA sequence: TGTGCCAGCAGGAGGGGGACAGGACCGACCTACGAGCAGTACTTC. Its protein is CASRRGTGPTYEQYF.

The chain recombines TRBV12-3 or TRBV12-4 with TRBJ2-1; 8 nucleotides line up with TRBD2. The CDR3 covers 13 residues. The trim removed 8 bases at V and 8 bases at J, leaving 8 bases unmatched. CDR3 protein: CASAERETHEQFF. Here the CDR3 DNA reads TGTGCCAGCGCGGAGCGGGAGACCCATGAGCAGTTCTTC.

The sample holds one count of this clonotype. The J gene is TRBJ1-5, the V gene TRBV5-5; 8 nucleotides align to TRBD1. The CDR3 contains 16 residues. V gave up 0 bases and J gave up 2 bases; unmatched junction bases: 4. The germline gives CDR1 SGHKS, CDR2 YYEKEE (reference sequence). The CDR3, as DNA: TGTGCCAGCAGCTTGGAAGGACAGGGAGGCAATCAGCCCCAGCATTTT. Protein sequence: CASSLEGQGGNQPQHF.

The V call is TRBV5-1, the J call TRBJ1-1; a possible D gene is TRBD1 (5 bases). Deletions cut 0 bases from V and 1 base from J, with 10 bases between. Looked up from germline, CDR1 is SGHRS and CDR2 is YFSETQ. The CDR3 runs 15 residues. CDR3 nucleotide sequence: TGCGCCAGCAGCTTGGGAAGGACACCGAACACTGAAGCTTTCTTT. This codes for CASSLGRTPNTEAFF.

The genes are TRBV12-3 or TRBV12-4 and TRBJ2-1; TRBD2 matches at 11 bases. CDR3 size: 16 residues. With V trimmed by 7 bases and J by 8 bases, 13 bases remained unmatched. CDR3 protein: CASTIRTSGLDDEQFF. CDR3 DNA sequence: TGTGCCAGCACCATTCGGACTAGCGGGCTTGACGATGAGCAGTTCTTC.